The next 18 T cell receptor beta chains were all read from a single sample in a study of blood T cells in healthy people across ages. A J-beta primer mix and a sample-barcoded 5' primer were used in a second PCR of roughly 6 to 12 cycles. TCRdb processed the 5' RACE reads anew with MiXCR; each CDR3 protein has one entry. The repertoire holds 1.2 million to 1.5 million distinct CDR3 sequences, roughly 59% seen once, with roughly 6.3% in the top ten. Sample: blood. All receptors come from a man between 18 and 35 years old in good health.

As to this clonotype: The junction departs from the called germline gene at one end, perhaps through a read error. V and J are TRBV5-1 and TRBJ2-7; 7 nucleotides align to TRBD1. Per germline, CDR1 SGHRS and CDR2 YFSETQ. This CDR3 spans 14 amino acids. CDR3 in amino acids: CASSFDRVLGEQYF. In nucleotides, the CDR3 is TGCGCTAGCAGCTTCGACAGGGTTTTAGGGGAGCAGTACTTC.

In DNA, the CDR3 is TGCGCCAGCAGCCAAGAGGGGTTGACGGCGAACACCGGGGAGCTGTTTTTT. Translated: CASSQEGLTANTGELFF. The V and J genes are TRBV4-1 and TRBJ2-2; D not certain. The V gene's germline CDR1 is MGHRA and CDR2 YSYEKL. V lost 0 bases to trimming and J lost 0 bases, with 11 bases between them. This CDR3 contains 17 residues.

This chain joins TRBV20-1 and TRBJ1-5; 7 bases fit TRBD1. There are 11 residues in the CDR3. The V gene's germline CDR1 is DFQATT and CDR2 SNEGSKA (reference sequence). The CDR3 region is CIHRTGQPQHF. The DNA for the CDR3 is TGCATTCACAGGACAGGTCAGCCCCAGCATTTT.

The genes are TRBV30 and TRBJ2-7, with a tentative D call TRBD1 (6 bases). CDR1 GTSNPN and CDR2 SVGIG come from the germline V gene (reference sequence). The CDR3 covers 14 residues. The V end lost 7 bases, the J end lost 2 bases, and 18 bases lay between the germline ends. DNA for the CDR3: TGTGCCTTAGATAGCCGGGACAAGCCCTACGAGCAGTACTTC. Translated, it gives CALDSRDKPYEQYF.

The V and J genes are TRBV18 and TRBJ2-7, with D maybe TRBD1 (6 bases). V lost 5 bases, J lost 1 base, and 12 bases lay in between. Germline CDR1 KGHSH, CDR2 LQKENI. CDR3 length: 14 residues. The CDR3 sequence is CASSSGTQSYEQYF. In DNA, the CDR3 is TGTGCCAGCTCATCCGGGACACAATCCTACGAGCAGTACTTC.

The CDR3 nucleotides read TGCAGCGTTGCCGAGGGACAGAGATACGAGCAGTACTTC. Translated: CSVAEGQRYEQYF. The chain is built from TRBV29-1 and TRBJ2-4; 7 nucleotides line up with TRBD1. The DNA end is more similar to TRBJ2-7, so the J call may be wrong. Per germline, CDR1 SQVTM and CDR2 ANQGSEA. This CDR3 is 13 amino acids long.

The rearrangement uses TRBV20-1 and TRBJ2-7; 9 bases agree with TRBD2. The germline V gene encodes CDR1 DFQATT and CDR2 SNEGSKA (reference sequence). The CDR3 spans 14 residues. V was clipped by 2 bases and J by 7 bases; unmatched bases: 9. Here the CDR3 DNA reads TGCAGTGCTAGAATGGCGGGAGGGTACAATGAGCAGTACTTC. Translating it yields CSARMAGGYNEQYF.

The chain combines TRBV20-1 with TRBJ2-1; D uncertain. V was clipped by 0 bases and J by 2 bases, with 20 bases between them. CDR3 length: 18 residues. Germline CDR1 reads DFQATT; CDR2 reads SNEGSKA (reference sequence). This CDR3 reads CSARDDSRTGLAYNEQFF. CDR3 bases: TGCAGTGCTAGAGATGATTCAAGGACGGGCCTAGCCTACAATGAGCAGTTCTTC.

CDR3 DNA: TGTGCCAGCAGCCCTTCGACAGGGGCTACAGATACGCAGTATTTT. Encoded protein: CASSPSTGATDTQYF. The chain recombines TRBV7-9 with TRBJ2-3, with 8 positions matching TRBD1. CDR1 SEHNR and CDR2 FQNEAQ come from the germline V gene (reference sequence). J was trimmed by 3 bases and V by 5 bases; bases with no gene match: 7. The CDR3 loop spans 15 amino acids.

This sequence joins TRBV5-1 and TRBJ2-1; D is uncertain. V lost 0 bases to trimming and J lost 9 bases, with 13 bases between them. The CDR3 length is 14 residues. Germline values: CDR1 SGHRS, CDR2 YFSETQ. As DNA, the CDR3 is TGCGCCAGCAGCTTGGGTTGGGATATGAGTGAGCAGTTCTTC. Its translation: CASSLGWDMSEQFF.

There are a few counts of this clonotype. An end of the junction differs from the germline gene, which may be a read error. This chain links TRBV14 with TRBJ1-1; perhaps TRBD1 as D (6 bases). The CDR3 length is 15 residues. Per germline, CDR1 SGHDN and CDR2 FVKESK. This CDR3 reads CASSQAGQLNAEAFF. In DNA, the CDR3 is TGTGCCAGCAGCCAAGCCGGACAGCTGAACGCTGAAGCTTTCTTT.

The CDR3 DNA sequence: TGTGCCAGCACTCTCAGGCGGGGGGTCAACACCGGGGAGCTGTTTTTT. This gives the protein CASTLRRGVNTGELFF. The V and J genes are TRBV6-2 or TRBV6-3 and TRBJ2-2, with 8 bases aligning to TRBD2. Unmatched junction bases numbered 9, after V lost 7 bases and J lost 2 bases. The length of the CDR3 is 16 residues. CDR1 is MNHEY and CDR2 is SVGEGT in the germline V gene.

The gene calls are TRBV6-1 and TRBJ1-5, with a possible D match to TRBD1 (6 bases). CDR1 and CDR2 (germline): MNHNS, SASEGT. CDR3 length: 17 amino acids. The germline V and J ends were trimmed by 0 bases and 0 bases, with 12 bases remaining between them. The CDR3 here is CASSEARDNYSNQPQHF. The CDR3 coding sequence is TGTGCCAGCAGTGAAGCGAGGGACAATTATAGCAATCAGCCCCAGCATTTT.

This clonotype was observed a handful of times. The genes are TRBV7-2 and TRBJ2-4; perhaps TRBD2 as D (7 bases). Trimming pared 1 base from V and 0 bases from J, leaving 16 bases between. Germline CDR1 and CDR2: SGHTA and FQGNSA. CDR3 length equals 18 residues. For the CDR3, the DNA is TGTGCCAGCAGCTTAGGTGGGGGGGCATTCTTAGCCAAAAACATTCAGTACTTC. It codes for CASSLGGGAFLAKNIQYF.

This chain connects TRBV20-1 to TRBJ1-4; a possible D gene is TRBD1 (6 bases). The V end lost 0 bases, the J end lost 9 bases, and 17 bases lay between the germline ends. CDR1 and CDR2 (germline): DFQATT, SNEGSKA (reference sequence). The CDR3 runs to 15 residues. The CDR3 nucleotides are TGCAGTGCTAGAGATAAGGGGGGAAAGGTGAAAAAACTGTTTTTT. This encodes CSARDKGGKVKKLFF.

The CDR3 protein is CSARNTSDYNEQFF. The CDR3 nucleotides read TGCAGTGCTAGGAACACCTCAGACTACAATGAGCAGTTCTTC. The chain couples TRBV20-1 to TRBJ2-1; D not resolved. The CDR3 totals 14 residues. Trimming removed 3 bases at V and 3 bases at J, with 12 bases between. Germline CDR1 DFQATT, CDR2 SNEGSKA (reference sequence).

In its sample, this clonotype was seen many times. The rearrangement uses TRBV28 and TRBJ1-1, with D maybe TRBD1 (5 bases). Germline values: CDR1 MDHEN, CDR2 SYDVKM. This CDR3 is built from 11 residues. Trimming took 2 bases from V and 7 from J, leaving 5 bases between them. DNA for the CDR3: TGTGCCAGCAGTTTAAGGGGTGAAGCTTTCTTT. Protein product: CASSLRGEAFF.

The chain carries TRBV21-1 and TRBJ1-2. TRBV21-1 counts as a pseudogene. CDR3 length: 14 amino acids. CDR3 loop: CAGRGPEGSWGYTF. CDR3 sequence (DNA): TGTGCCGGCAGGGGGCCGGAGGGAAGTTGGGGCTACACCTTC.